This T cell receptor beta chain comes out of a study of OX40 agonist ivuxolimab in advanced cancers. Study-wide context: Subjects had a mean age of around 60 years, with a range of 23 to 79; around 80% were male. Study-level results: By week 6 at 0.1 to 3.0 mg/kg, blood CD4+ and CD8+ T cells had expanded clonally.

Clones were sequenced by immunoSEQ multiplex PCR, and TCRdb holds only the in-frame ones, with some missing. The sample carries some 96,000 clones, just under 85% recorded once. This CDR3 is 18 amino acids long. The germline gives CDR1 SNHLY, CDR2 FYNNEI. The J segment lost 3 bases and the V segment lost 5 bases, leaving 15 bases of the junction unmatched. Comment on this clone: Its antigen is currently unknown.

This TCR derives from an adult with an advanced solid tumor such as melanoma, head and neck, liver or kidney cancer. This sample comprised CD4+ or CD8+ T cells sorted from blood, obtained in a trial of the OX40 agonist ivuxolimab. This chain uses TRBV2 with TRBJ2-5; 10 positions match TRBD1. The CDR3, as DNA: TGTGCCAGCAGTAGCGGGACAGGGGCCTTGACCAGGAAAGAGACCCAGTACTTC. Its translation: CASSSGTGALTRKETQYF.